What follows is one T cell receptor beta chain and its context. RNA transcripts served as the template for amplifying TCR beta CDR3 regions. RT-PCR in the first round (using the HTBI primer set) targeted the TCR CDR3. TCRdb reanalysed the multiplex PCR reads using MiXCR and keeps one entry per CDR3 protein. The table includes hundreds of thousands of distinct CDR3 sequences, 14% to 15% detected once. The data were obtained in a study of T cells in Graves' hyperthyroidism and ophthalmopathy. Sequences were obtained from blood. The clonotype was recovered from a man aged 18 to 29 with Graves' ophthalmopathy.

CDR3 sequence reads: CASRPWTETSTNEKLFF. The CDR3, as DNA: TGTGCCAGCAGACCTTGGACCGAGACTTCAACTAATGAAAAACTGTTTTTT. The V and J genes are TRBV28 and TRBJ1-4; D gene unclear. V was clipped by 6 bases and J by 0 bases, with 17 bases between them. This CDR3 contains 17 residues. Germline V CDR1 and CDR2: MDHEN, SYDVKM.